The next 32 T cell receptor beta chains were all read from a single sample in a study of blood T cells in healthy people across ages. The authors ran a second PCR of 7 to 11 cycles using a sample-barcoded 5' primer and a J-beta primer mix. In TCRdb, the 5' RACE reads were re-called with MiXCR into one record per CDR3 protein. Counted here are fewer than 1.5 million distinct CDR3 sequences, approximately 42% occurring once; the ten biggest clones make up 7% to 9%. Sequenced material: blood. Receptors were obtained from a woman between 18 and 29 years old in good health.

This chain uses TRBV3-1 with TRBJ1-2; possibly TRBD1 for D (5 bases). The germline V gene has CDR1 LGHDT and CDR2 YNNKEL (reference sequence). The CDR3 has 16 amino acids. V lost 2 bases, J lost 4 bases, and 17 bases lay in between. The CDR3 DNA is TGTGCCAGCAGCCAAAAGGGGTCGGAAGGGGCCTATGGCTACACCTTC. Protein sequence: CASSQKGSEGAYGYTF. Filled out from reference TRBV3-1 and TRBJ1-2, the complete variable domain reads DTAVSQTPKYLVTQMGNDKSIKCEQNLGHDTMYWYKQDSKKFLKIMFSYNNKELIINETVPNRFSPKSPDKAHLNLHINSLELGDSAVYFCASSQKGSEGAYGYTFGSGTRLTVV.

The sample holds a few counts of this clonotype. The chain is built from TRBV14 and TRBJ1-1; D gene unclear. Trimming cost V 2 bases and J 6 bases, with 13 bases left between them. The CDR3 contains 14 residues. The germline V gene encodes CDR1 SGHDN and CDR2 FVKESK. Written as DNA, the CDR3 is TGTGCCAGCAGCCAAACTCTTCGACCCGCTGAAGCTTTCTTT. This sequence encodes CASSQTLRPAEAFF.

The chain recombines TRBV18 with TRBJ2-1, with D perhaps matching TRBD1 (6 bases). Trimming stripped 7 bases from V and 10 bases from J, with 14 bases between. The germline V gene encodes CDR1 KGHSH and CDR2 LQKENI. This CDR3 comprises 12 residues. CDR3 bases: TGTGCCAGCTTCTATAGGACAGAAGAGCAGTTCTTC. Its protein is CASFYRTEEQFF.

CDR3 sequence (DNA): TGTGCCTGGAGTGCCGGGGTCCCCTACGAGCAGTACTTC. Its protein product is CAWSAGVPYEQYF. V usage is TRBV30 and J usage is TRBJ2-7; maybe TRBD2 (5 bases). Germline CDR1 reads GTSNPN; CDR2 reads SVGIG (reference sequence). V lost 1 base, J lost 2 bases, and 9 bases lay in between. This CDR3 has 13 residues. Supplemented by reference TRBV30 and TRBJ2-7, the full variable domain reads SQTIHQWPATLVQPVGSPLSLECTVEGTSNPNLYWYRQAAGRGLQLLFYSVGIGQISSEVPQNLSASRPQDRQFILSSKKLLLSDSGFYLCAWSAGVPYEQYFGPGTRLTVT.

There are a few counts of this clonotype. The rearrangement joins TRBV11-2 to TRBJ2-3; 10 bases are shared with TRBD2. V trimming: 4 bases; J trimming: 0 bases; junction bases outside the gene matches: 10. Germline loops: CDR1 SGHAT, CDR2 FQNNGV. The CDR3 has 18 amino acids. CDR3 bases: TGTGCCAGCAGCTCCGCCGTCAGCGGGGGGGGCAGCACAGATACGCAGTATTTT. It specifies CASSSAVSGGGSTDTQYF.

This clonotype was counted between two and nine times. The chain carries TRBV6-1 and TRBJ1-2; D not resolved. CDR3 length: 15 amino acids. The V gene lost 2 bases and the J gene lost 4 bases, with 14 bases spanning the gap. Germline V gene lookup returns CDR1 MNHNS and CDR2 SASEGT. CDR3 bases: TGTGCCAGCAGTGAAAGGGAGGGCACCATCTATGGCTACACCTTC. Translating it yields CASSEREGTIYGYTF.

This chain's CDR3 is CASGQGSADTQYF. The CDR3 nucleotides are TGTGCTAGTGGACAGGGGTCCGCCGATACGCAGTATTTT. This rearrangement joins TRBV12-5 to TRBJ2-3; the match to TRBD1 covers 7 bases. The CDR3 totals 13 residues. The junction had 6 bases not matched to a gene; V was cut back by 6 bases and J by 6 bases. Germline CDR1 LGHNT, CDR2 FRNRAP.

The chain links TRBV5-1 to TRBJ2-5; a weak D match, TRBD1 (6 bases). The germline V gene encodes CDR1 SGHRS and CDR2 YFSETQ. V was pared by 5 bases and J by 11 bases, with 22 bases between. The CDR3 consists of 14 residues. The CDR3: CASRRPGQYNEQYF. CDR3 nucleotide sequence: TGCGCCAGCAGAAGACCGGGACAATACAATGAGCAGTACTTC.

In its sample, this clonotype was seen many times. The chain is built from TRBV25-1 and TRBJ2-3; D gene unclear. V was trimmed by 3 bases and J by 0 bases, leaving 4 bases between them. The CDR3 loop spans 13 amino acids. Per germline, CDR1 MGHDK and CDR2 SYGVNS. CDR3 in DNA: TGTGCCAGCAGTGAGCCTAGCACAGATACGCAGTATTTT. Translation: CASSEPSTDTQYF.

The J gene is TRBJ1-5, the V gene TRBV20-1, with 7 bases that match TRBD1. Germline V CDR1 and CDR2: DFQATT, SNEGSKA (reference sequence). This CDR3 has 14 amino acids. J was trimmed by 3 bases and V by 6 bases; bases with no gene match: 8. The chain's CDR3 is CSAMKDRYNQPQHF. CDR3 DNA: TGCAGTGCGATGAAGGACAGGTACAATCAGCCCCAGCATTTT.

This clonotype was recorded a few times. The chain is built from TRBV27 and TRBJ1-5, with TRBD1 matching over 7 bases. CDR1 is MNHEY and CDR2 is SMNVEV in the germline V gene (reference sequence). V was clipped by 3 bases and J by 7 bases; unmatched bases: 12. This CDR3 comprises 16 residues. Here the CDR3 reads CASSLLGGDLGQPQHF. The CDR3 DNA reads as TGTGCCAGCAGTTTGCTAGGGGGCGACTTGGGACAGCCCCAGCATTTT.

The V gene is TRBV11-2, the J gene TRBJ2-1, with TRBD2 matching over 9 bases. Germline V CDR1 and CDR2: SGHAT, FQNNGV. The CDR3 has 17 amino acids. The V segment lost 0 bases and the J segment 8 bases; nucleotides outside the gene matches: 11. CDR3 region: CASSLDFLAGTMDEQFF. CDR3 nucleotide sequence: TGTGCCAGCAGCTTAGACTTCCTAGCGGGAACGATGGATGAGCAGTTCTTC.

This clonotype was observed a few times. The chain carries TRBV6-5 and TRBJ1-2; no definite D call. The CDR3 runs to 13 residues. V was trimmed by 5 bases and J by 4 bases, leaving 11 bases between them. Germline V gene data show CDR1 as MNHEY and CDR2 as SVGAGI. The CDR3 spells CASSREWGYGYTF. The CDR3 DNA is TGTGCCAGCAGTCGTGAGTGGGGCTATGGCTACACCTTC.

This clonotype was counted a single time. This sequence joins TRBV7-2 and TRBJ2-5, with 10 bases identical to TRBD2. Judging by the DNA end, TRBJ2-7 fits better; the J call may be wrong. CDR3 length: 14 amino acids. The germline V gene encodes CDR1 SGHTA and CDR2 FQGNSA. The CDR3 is CASSPSGRVDEQYF. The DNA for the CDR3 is TGTGCCAGCAGCCCTAGCGGGAGAGTCGACGAGCAGTACTTC.

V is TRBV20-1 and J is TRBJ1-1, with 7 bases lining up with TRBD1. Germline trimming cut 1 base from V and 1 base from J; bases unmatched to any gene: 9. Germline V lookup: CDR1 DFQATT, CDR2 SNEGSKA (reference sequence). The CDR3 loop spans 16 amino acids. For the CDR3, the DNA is TGCAGTGCTAGAGGACGGGACAGCCGATCGAACACTGAAGCTTTCTTT. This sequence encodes CSARGRDSRSNTEAFF.

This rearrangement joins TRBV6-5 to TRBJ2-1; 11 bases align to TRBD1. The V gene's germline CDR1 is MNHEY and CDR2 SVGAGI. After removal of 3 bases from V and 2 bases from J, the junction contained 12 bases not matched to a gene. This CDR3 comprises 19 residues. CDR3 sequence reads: CASSYERTGGLGTYNEQFF. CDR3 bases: TGTGCCAGCAGTTATGAAAGGACAGGGGGCTTAGGGACCTACAATGAGCAGTTCTTC.

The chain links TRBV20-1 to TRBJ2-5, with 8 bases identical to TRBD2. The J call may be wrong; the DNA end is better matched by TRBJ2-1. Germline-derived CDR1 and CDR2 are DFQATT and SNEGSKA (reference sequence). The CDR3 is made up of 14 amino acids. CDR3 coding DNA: TGCAGTGCTCGCCGACTAGCGTGGGAGGAGACCCAGTTCTTC. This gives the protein CSARRLAWEETQFF.

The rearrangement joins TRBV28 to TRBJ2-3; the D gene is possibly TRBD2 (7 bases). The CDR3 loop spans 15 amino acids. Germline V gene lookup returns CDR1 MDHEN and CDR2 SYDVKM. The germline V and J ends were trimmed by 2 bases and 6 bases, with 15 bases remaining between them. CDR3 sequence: CASSLGGGGDDTQYF. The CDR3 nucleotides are TGTGCCAGCAGTTTAGGTGGAGGGGGGGATGATACGCAGTATTTT.

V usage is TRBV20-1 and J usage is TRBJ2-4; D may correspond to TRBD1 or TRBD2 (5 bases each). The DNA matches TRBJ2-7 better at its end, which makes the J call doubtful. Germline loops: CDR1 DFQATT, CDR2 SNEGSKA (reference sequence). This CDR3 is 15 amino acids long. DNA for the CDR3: TGCAGTGCTAGAACTGGTATATCACCGGGACCCGAGCAGTACTTC. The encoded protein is CSARTGISPGPEQYF.

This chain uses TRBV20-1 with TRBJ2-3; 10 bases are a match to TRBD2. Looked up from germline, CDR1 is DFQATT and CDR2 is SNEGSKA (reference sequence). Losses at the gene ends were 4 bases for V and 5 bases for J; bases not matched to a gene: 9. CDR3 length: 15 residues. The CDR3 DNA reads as TGCAGTGCTAATAAGCGGGAGGGCCCTGGAGATACGCAGTATTTT. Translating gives CSANKREGPGDTQYF.

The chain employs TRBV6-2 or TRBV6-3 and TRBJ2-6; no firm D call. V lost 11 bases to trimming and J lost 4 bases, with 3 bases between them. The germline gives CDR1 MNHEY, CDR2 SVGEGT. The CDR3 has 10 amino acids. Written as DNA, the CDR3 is TGTGCCTGCGGGGCCAACGTCCTGACTTTC. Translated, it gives CACGANVLTF.

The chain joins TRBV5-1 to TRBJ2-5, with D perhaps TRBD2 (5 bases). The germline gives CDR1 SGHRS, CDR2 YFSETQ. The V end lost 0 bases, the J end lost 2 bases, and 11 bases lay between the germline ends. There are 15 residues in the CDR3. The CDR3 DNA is TGCGCCAGCAGCTTGGGAGGGCTAGGGCAAGAGACCCAGTACTTC. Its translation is CASSLGGLGQETQYF.

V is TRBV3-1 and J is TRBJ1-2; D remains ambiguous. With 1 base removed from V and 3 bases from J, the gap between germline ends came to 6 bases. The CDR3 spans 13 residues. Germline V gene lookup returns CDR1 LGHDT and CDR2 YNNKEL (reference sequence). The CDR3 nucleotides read TGTGCCAGCAGCCAAGCGTTGGACTATGGCTACACCTTC. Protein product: CASSQALDYGYTF. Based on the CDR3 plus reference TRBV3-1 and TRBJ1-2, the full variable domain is DTAVSQTPKYLVTQMGNDKSIKCEQNLGHDTMYWYKQDSKKFLKIMFSYNNKELIINETVPNRFSPKSPDKAHLNLHINSLELGDSAVYFCASSQALDYGYTFGSGTRLTVV.

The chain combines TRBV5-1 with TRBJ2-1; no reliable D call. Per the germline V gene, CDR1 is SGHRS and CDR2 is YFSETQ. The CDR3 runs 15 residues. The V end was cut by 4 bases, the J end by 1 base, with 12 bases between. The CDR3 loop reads CASSLLGYSYNEQFF. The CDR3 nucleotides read TGCGCCAGCAGCCTCCTAGGTTATTCCTACAATGAGCAGTTCTTC.

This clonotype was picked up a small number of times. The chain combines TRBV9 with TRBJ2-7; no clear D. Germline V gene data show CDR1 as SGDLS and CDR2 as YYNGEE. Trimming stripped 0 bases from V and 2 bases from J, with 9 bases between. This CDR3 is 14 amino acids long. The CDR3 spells CASSVGGQPYEQYF. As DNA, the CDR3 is TGTGCCAGCAGCGTAGGAGGCCAACCCTACGAGCAGTACTTC.

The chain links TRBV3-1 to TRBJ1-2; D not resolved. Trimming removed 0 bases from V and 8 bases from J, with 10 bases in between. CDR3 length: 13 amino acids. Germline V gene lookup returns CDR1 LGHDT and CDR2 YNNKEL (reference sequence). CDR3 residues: CASSQEWGEGYTF. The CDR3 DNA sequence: TGTGCCAGCAGCCAAGAGTGGGGTGAAGGCTACACCTTC.

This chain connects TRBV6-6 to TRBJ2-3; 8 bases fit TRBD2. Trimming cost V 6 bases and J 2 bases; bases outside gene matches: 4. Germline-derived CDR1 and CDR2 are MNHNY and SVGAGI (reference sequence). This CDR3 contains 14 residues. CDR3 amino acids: CASSVAGITDTQYF. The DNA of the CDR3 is TGTGCCAGCAGCGTAGCGGGAATCACAGATACGCAGTATTTT.

CDR3 in amino acids: CASSNRGNYEQYF. CDR3 DNA sequence: TGTGCCAGCAGTAACAGGGGGAACTACGAGCAGTACTTC. This chain joins TRBV2 and TRBJ2-7, with TRBD1 matching over 8 bases. V trimming: 5 bases; J trimming: 3 bases; junction bases outside the gene matches: 3. Germline V lookup: CDR1 SNHLY, CDR2 FYNNEI. The CDR3 is 13 residues long. Full variable domain (remainder filled in from reference TRBV2 and TRBJ2-7): EPEVTQTPSHQVTQMGQEVILRCVPISNHLYFYWYRQILGQKVEFLVSFYNNEISEKSEIFDDQFSVERPDGSNFTLKIRSTKLEDSAMYFCASSNRGNYEQYFGPGTRLTVT.

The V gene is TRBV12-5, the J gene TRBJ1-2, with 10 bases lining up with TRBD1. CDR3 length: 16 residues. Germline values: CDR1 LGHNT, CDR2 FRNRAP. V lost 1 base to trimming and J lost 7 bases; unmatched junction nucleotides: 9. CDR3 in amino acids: CASGLGGTGAVTGYTF. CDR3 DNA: TGTGCTAGTGGTTTGGGGGGGACAGGGGCTGTTACTGGCTACACCTTC.

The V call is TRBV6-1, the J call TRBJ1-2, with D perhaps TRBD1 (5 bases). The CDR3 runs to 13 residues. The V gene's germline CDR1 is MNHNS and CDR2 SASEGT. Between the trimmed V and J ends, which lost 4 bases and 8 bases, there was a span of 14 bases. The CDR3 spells CASSVSRVEGYTF. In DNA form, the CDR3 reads TGTGCCAGCAGTGTCAGCAGGGTGGAAGGCTACACCTTC.

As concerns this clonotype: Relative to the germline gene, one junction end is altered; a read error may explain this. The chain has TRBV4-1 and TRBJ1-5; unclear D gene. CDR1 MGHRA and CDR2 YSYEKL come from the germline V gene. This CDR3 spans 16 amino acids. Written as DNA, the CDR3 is TGCGCCAGCAGCCCGGGCTCCGGGGATAGCAAGCAGCCCCAGCATTTT. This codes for CASSPGSGDSKQPQHF.

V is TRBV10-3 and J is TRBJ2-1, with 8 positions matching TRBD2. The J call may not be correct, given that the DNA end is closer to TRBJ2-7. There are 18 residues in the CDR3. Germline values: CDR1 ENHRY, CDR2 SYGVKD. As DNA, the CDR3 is TGTGCCATCAGTGACCGGCTTCTAGCGGGCCTCTCCTACAATGAGCAGTACTTC. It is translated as CAISDRLLAGLSYNEQYF.